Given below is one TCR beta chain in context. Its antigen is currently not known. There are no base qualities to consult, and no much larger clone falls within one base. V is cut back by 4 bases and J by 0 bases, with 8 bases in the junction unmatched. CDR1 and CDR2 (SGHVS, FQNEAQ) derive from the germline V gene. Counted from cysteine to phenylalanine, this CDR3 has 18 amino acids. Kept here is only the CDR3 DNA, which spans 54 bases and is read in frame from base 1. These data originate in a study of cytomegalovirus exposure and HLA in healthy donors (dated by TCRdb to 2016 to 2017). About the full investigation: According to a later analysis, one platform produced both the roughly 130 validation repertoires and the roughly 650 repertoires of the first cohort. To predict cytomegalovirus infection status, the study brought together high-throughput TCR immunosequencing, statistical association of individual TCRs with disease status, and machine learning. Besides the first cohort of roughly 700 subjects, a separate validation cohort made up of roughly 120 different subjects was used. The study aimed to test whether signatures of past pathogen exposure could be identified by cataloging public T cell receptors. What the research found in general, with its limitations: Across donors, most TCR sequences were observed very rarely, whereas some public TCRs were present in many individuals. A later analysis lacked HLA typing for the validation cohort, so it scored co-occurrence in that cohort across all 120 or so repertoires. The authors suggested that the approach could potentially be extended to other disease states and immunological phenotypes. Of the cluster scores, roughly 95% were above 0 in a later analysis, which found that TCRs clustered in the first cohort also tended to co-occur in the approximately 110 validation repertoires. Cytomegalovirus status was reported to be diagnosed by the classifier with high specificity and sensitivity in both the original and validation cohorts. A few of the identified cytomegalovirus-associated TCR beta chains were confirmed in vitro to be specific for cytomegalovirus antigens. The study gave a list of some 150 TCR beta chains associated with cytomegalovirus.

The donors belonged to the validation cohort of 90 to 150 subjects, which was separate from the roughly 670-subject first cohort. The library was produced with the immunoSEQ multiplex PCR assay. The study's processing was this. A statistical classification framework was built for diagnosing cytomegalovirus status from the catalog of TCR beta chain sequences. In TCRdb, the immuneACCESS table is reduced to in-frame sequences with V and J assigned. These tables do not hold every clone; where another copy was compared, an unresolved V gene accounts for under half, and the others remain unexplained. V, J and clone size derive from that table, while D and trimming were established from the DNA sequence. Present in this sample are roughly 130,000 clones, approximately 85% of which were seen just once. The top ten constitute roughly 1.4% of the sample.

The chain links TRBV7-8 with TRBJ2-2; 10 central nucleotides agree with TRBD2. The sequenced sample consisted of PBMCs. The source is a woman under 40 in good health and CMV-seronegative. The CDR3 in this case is CASSSRPGLATNTGELFF. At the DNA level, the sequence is TGTGCCAGCAGCTCTCGCCCGGGACTAGCGACGAACACCGGGGAGCTGTTTTTT.